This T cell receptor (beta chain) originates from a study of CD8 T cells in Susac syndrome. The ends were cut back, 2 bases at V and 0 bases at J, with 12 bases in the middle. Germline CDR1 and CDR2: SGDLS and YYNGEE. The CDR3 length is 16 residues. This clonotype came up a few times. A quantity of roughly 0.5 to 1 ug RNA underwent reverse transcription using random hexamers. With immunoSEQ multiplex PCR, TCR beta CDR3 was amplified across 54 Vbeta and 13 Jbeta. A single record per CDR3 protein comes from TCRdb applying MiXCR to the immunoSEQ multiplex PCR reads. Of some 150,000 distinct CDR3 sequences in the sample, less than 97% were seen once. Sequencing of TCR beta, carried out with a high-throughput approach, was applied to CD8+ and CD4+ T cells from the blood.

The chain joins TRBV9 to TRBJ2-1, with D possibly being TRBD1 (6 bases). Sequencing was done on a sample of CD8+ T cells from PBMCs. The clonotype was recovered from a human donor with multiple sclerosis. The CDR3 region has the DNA TGTGCCAGCAGCGTTGAATCGGACAGCTCCTACAATGAGCAGTTCTTC. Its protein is CASSVESDSSYNEQFF.